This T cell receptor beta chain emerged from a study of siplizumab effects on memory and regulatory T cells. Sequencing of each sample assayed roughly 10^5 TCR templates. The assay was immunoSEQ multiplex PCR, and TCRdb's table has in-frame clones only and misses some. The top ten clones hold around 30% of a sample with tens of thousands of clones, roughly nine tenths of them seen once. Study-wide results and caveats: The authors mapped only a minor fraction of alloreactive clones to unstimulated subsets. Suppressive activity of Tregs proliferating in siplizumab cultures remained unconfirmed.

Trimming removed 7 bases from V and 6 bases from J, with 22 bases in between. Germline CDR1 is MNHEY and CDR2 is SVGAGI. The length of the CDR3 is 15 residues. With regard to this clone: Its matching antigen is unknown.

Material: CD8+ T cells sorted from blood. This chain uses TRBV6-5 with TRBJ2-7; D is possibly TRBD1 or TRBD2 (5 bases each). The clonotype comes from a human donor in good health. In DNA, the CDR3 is TGTGCCAGCACAGATACCGGGACCCGAGGGCTCGAGCAGTACTTC. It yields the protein CASTDTGTRGLEQYF.